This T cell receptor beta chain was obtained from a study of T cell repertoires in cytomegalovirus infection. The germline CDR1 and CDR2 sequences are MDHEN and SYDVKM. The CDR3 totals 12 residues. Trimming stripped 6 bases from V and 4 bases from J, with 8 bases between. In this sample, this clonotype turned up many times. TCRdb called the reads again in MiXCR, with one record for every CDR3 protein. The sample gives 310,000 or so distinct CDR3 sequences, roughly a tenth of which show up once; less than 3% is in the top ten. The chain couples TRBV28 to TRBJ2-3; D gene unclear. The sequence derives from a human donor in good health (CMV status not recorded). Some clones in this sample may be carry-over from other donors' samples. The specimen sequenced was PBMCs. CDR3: CASSPDADTQYF. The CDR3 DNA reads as TGTGCCAGCAGCCCAGACGCAGATACGCAGTATTTT.